This T cell receptor (beta chain) was sequenced during a study of cytomegalovirus exposure and HLA in healthy donors listed by TCRdb under 2017. Turning to the overall study: According to an earlier analysis of around 600 of the donors, 150 million to 200 million T cells yielded approximately 120 million unique TCR beta sequences and approximately 280 Gb of sequence data. A later genetic analysis took genome-wide SNP genotypes for about 55% of the roughly 670 donors and used that subset as a discovery cohort. The number of donors typed differed by locus, with 629-630 for A, B, C, DRB1 and DQB1, about 500 for DQA1, under 610 for DPA1, and under 490 for DPB1. The study aimed to test whether signatures of past pathogen exposure could be identified by cataloging public T cell receptors. Class I and class II HLA loci were covered by the typing at four-digit resolution. An early release that covered about 600 HLA-typed donors contained approximately 300 gigabases of sequencing data and 85 million to 100 million unique TCR sequences. To predict cytomegalovirus infection status, the study combined high-throughput TCR immunosequencing, statistical association of individual TCRs with disease status, and machine learning. Of the roughly 400 genotyped donors, approximately 83% fell in the genetic ancestry cluster associated with self-reported Caucasian donors. Along with the approximately 650-subject first cohort, a separate validation cohort of about 110 different subjects was used. Donor age, sex, ethnicity and CMV serostatus were compiled alongside the repertoire data. Every repertoire in the discovery cohort had been generated on one and the same sequencing platform. About five DR-DQ haplotypes were handled as single units for association and clustering because linkage in the cohort was strong. A later analysis re-examined previously published TCR beta repertoires from several hundred donors and added high-resolution HLA genotyping to investigate patterns of TCR occurrence. Across some 400 genotyped donors of the cohort, an average of about 240,000 unique TCR beta nucleotide sequences per donor were sequenced, and 15% to 20% of those sequences were non-productive. To decide whether each TCR beta V gene segment behaved as functional or pseudogenic, an earlier analysis of fewer than 750 of the donors relied on high-throughput TCR beta sequencing. Rather than drawing on any new phenotypic data, the later analysis identified candidate immune exposures from TCR beta sequences and the way those sequences occurred across donors. The T cell repertoires of 670 or so subjects were profiled by immunosequencing and related to cytomegalovirus serostatus. Results the study describes overall, beyond this receptor: In a later analysis, HLA-associated TCR beta chains were found to be more clonally expanded and to have lower generation probabilities than equally common non-associated chains. Because HLA typing was unavailable for some donors at each locus, only the typed subset was used in association tests. In a later analysis, several top co-occurrence clusters were reported to appear linked to parvovirus B19, influenza, CMV and Epstein-Barr virus. Presence/absence analyses assumed roughly uniform sequencing depth across donors, an assumption that may not hold. Because counts were too low, roughly 18 rarely observed V segments, including chromosome 9 orphons, were left out of the earlier analysis of 500 to 650 of the donors. Most CMV-associated TCR beta chains appeared to be HLA-restricted in a later analysis, and the HLA associations seemed to be driven largely by CMV exposure. Specific HLA alleles were associated with 15,000 to 20,000 TCR beta sequences at a false discovery rate of 0.05 in a later analysis. Most TCR sequences were observed very rarely across donors, whereas some public TCRs were present in many individuals. Linkage disequilibrium might explain the correlated functional status among segregating V segments, but an unknown experimental factor could not be ruled out. A total of 150 to 200 TCR beta chains were listed by the study as associated with cytomegalovirus. The only immune exposure information available for the cohort was CMV serostatus. The authors suggested that the approach could potentially be extended to other disease states and immunological phenotypes. In a later genetic analysis, fewer N-insertions in productive TCRs were reported among donors in an Asian-associated ancestry cluster than the approximately 670-donor mean. In a later genetic analysis, a missense DCLRE1C variant was associated with V-gene and J-gene trimming of TCR beta chains, and the association was replicated in an independent cohort. The classifier was reported to diagnose cytomegalovirus status with high specificity and sensitivity in both the original and validation cohorts. A further reported finding was that TCR beta sequences accurately predicted the HLA-A and HLA-B alleles for most subjects in the first cohort. The sequencing pipeline was judged likely to have produced a cluster of highly shared sequence variants as a technical artifact. A few of the identified cytomegalovirus-associated TCR beta chains were confirmed in vitro to be specific for cytomegalovirus antigens. In this cohort, only TCR beta chains were sequenced, and detectable features were limited by the absence of alpha or paired-chain data. The 87-base-pair reads could not distinguish some IMGT-functional V segments, including TRBV6-2 and TRBV6-3, so those segments were excluded. A later analysis found that TCR association rates varied across HLA loci, with DRB1 alleles showing the most associated TCRs and HLA-C alleles the fewest. When HLA alleles, especially DR and DQ, strongly co-occurred, attributing TCR associations to individual alleles was difficult. An earlier analysis of around 600 of the donors showed that most TCR beta V segments appeared in productive rearrangements either about 90% or about 30% of the time, which broadly matched IMGT annotations.

The cohort consisted of hundreds of healthy bone marrow donors. All cohort members were sampled while nominally healthy, although unrecorded immune exposures were likely present. The donor tested CMV seronegative, placing the donor among the 352 seronegative members of the cohort. A peripheral blood sample was collected from each donor, and TCR beta sequencing was performed on peripheral blood mononuclear cells. The Qiagen DNeasy Blood Extraction Kit was used to extract genomic DNA from the blood cell samples. The CDR1 and CDR2 encoded by the germline V gene are SGDLS and YYNGEE. Including cysteine and phenylalanine, the CDR3 has 14 amino acids. Kept here is only the CDR3 DNA, which spans 42 bases and is read in frame from base 1. The germline ends are 12 bases apart after V is trimmed by 4 bases and J by 1 base. As concerns this clone: Its target antigen remains unknown. Per-base quality was not reported, and no clone a single base away is much larger than it.

Library preparation employed the immunoSEQ multiplex PCR assay. A mixture of 60 forward primers for TCR Vbeta segments and 13 reverse primers for TCR Jbeta segments was used in the multiplex PCR. The CDR3 region of rearranged TCR beta genes was amplified from genomic DNA by a multiplex PCR assay. The amplified TCR beta libraries were sequenced on the Illumina HiSeq System as 87-base-pair reads. The authors' analysis ran thus. A later analysis tallied tens of millions of unique TCR beta chains across the 660 or so repertoires, and some 10 million of those chains were shared by two or more donors. To remove PCR and sequencing errors, raw reads were error-corrected and collapsed into unique sequences using a nearest-neighbor algorithm that merged closely related sequences. V, D and J gene segments were assigned by aligning CDR3 sequences to IMGT reference sequences. For a sequence to be retained, a match of at least six nucleotides to both a V gene segment and a J gene segment was required. A rearrangement was called productive if the CDR3 had no stop codons and remained in frame with V and J, and every other rearrangement was called non-productive. Following IMGT convention, CDR3 was defined as the stretch from the second conserved V-encoded cysteine to the conserved J-encoded phenylalanine. The earlier analysis of around 640 of the donors excluded sequences that lacked an unambiguous match to a single V gene segment. In an earlier analysis of some 590 of the donors, V segments were called functional above 56.7% productive rearrangements and were called segregating when the between-donor standard deviation exceeded 5%. A statistical classification framework was developed to diagnose cytomegalovirus status using the catalog of TCR beta chain sequences. V and J gene assignment, in a later analysis, came from comparing TCR nucleotide sequences with IMGT/GENE-DB human TR gene sequences. In a later analysis, CDR3 sequences and most-parsimonious VDJ recombination scenarios were assigned using the TCRdist pipeline. In a later analysis, every TCR beta chain was defined by the combination of its CDR3 amino acid sequence and its V-gene family, and reads without a unique V-gene family were dropped. A later analysis removed 592 highly shared, low-generation-probability nucleotide sequences to deal with suspected cross-contamination and a sequencing artifact. In a later analysis, a clonal expansion index for each public chain was calculated from normalized within-repertoire ranks of inferred template counts. In a later analysis, generation probabilities were computed with a VDJ recombination model fitted to out-of-frame rearrangements, and the resulting probabilities were checked against IGoR. In a later analysis, TCR-TCR, TCR-HLA and TCR-CMV co-occurrence was scored with hypergeometric tests, and a repertoire-size bias correction was applied to TCR pairs. False discovery rates were estimated in a later analysis by permuting HLA or CMV assignments 20 times. A later analysis grouped co-occurring TCRs with DBSCAN, adding TCRdist sequence similarity when clustering within HLA-allele-positive subsets. Repertoires with fewer than 30,000 or more than 120,000 public chains, plus five repertoires with anomalous nucleotide sharing, were excluded from co-occurrence clustering. The clones in this table, taken by TCRdb from immuneACCESS, are in-frame only. Not every clone is retained; where verified, under half of the shortfall comes from an unresolved V gene, and the cause of the rest is unknown. D and trimming were read from the DNA, whereas the V and J calls and clone size are those reported in that table. This sample holds more than 85,000 clones; 86% were observed only once. More than 1.5% of the sample is in the top ten clones.

The receptor chain draws on TRBV9 and TRBJ2-7, and the D gene may be TRBD2, 6 bases matching. The sample consisted of PBMCs. This receptor was obtained from a man between 35 and 55 years old in good health and CMV-seronegative. The encoded CDR3 is CASSTRAGSYEQYF. The bases are TGTGCCAGCAGCACTAGGGCGGGGTCCTACGAGCAGTACTTC.